The 6 T cell receptor beta chains in this list originate from one sample, sequenced in a study of T cell responses to AZD1222 COVID-19 vaccine. This table comes from immunoSEQ multiplex PCR, and its TCRdb copy is limited to in-frame clones, with some not included. The sample has 90,000 to 110,000 clones; roughly 90% are singletons. The source was peripheral blood, collected on day 0 of AZD1222 vaccination. The receptor source for this set is an adult in good health.

The chain couples TRBV6-2 or TRBV6-3 to TRBJ2-7, with D tentatively TRBD1 (5 bases). The V end lost 4 bases, the J end lost 6 bases, and 7 bases lay between the germline ends. CDR1 MNHEY and CDR2 SVGEGT come from the germline V gene. CDR3 length equals 11 residues. The CDR3 nucleotides read TGTGCCAGCAGTTCAGGGTCCGAGCAGTACTTC. This encodes CASSSGSEQYF.

V gene TRBV4-1 combines with J gene TRBJ1-5; 8 bases match TRBD1. Germline loops: CDR1 MGHRA, CDR2 YSYEKL. The CDR3 totals 15 residues. With V trimmed by 0 bases and J by 6 bases, 4 bases remained unmatched. The CDR3 loop reads CASSQELDRAQPQHF. The CDR3 DNA sequence: TGCGCCAGCAGCCAAGAATTGGACAGGGCTCAGCCCCAGCATTTT.

This chain connects TRBV27 to TRBJ2-5; perhaps TRBD2 as D (5 bases). Between the trimmed V and J ends, which lost 2 bases and 5 bases, there was a span of 12 bases. The CDR3 length is 14 residues. Germline V gives CDR1 MNHEY, CDR2 SMNVEV (reference sequence). CDR3 bases: TGTGCCAGCAGTTTAAGAGGGATCGCGGAGACCCAGTACTTC. It specifies CASSLRGIAETQYF.

This rearrangement joins TRBV5-1 to TRBJ2-7, with unresolved D. V was clipped by 0 bases and J by 4 bases, with 8 bases between them. Germline V gives CDR1 SGHRS, CDR2 YFSETQ. The CDR3 is 13 residues long. The CDR3 spells CASSLVETYEQYF. The CDR3 region has the DNA TGCGCCAGCAGCTTGGTTGAGACGTACGAGCAGTACTTC.

This chain joins TRBV27 and TRBJ1-1, with a weak D call TRBD1 (5 bases). CDR3 length: 15 residues. V was cut by 5 bases and J by 4 bases, with 17 bases left in between. Germline V gene sequence: CDR1 MNHEY, CDR2 SMNVEV (reference sequence). CDR3 sequence reads: CASSAHRAGGTEAFF. The DNA for the CDR3 is TGTGCCAGCAGTGCCCATCGGGCCGGGGGCACTGAAGCTTTCTTT.

The chain carries TRBV11-2 and TRBJ2-7; D is unresolved. This CDR3 has 13 residues. Germline V gene sequence: CDR1 SGHAT, CDR2 FQNNGV. Deletions cut 0 bases from V and 9 bases from J, with 12 bases between. CDR3 protein: CASSLEVVAGQYF. As DNA, the CDR3 is TGTGCCAGCAGCTTAGAGGTGGTGGCAGGGCAGTACTTC.